This T cell receptor beta chain stems from a study of T cell responses to AZD1222 COVID-19 vaccine. Some clones are missing from TCRdb's copy, which holds only in-frame ones; the method was immunoSEQ multiplex PCR. This table holds about 130,000 clones, roughly 87% found once. The CDR3 covers 13 residues. From germline, CDR1 is SEHNR and CDR2 FQNEAQ (reference sequence). V lost 3 bases and J 8 bases, leaving 13 bases between the germline ends. V is TRBV7-9 and J is TRBJ1-1; D unresolved. Specimen: peripheral blood, collected on day 0 of MenACWY control vaccination. The sequence derives from an adult in good health. The CDR3 region is CASSFSSSSEAFF. CDR3 in DNA: TGTGCCAGCAGCTTCTCAAGTTCGTCAGAAGCTTTCTTT.